This T cell receptor (beta chain) comes out of a study of early stage breast cancer tumors. Broader study findings: Tumor and normal breast were distinguished via blood comparison in most of the 16 patients.

The repertoire was sequenced with immunoSEQ multiplex PCR; TCRdb's copy has only in-frame clones and lacks some. The table records fewer than 70,000 clones, 60% to 85% of them present only once. In germline, CDR1 is ENHRY, CDR2 SYGVKD. CDR3 length: 14 residues. V was cut by 4 bases and J by 5 bases, with 11 bases left in between. Points on this clone: No antigen is known for it.

Material: blood. This clonotype was sampled from a person aged 30 to 39 with breast cancer. V usage is TRBV10-3 and J usage is TRBJ2-2; a possible D gene is TRBD2 (5 bases). CDR3 residues: CAISGGSGTGELFF. As DNA, the CDR3 is TGTGCCATCAGTGGAGGGAGTGGAACCGGGGAGCTGTTTTTT.